The T cell receptor beta chain described here comes from a study of cytomegalovirus exposure and HLA in healthy donors. Background on the study: The same platform was used for the 120 or so validation repertoires as for the 666 first-cohort repertoires, as reported in a later analysis. The study's findings and limits: Rarity marked most TCR sequences, yet some public TCRs occurred in many donors. It was found in a later analysis that first-cohort TCR clusters tended to co-occur in the 100 to 150 validation repertoires. High sensitivity and specificity were reportedly achieved when the classifier diagnosed cytomegalovirus status.

Germline V gene lookup returns CDR1 MNHNY and CDR2 SVGAGI (reference sequence). CDR3 length equals 14 residues. Trimming cost V 3 bases and J 4 bases, with 12 bases left between them. To note about this clone: The target antigen is unknown.

Libraries were prepared by immunoSEQ multiplex PCR; TCRdb keeps only in-frame clonotypes and omits some of them. The repertoire has about 150,000 clones, about 82% of them found once; the top ten carry roughly 1.9%. The origin of this receptor is a human donor in good health. The gene calls are TRBV6-6 and TRBJ1-2, with D perhaps TRBD1 (6 bases). The sample consisted of PBMCs. In DNA form, the CDR3 reads TGTGCCAGCAGTTATTCAGGGGCAAGCTATGGCTACACCTTC. Translation: CASSYSGASYGYTF.